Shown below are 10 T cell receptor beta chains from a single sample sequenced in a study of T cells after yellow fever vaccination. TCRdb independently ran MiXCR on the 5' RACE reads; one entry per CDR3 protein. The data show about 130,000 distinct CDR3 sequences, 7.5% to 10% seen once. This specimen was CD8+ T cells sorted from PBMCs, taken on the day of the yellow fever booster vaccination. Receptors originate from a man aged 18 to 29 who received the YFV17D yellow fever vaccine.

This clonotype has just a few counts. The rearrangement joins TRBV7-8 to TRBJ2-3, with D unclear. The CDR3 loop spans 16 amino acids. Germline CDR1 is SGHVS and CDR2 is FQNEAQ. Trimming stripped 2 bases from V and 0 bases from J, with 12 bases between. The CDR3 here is CASSLFGLLSTDTQYF. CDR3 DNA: TGTGCCAGCAGCTTATTCGGCCTTCTAAGCACAGATACGCAGTATTTT. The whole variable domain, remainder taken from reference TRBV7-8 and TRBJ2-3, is GAGVSQSPRYKVAKRGQDVALRCDPISGHVSLFWYQQALGQGPEFLTYFQNEAQLDKSGLPSDRFFAERPEGSVSTLKIQRTQQEDSAVYLCASSLFGLLSTDTQYFGPGTRLTVL.

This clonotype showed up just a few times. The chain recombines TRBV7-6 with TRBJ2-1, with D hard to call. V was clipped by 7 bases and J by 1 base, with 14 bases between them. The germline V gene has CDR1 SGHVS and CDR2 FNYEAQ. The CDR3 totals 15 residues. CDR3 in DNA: TGTGCCAGCACCCAGACATTGGGGTCCTACAATGAGCAGTTCTTC. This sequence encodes CASTQTLGSYNEQFF.

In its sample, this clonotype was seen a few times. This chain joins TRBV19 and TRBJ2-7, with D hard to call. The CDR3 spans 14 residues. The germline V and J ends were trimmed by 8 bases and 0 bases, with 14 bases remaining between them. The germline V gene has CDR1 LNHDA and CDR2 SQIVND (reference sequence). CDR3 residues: CASSPVSSSYEQYF. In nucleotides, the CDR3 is TGTGCCAGTTCCCCGGTGTCCAGCTCCTACGAGCAGTACTTC.

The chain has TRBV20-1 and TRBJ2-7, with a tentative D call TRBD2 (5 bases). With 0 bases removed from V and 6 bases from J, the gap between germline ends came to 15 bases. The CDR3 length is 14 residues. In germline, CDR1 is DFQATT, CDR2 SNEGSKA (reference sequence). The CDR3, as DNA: TGCAGTGCTAGAGATGGAACTAGGATCAGCGAGCAGTACTTC. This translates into CSARDGTRISEQYF.

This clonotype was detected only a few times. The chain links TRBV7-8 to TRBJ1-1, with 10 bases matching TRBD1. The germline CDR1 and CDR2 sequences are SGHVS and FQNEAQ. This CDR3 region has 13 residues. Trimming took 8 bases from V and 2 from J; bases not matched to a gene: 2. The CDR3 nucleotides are TGTGCCAGCGGACAGGGGGTTAACACTGAAGCTTTCTTT. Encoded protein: CASGQGVNTEAFF.

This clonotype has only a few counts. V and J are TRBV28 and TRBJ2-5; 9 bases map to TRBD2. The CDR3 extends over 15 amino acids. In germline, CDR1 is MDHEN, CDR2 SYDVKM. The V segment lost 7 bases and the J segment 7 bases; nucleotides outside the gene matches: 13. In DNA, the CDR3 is TGTGCCAGCATTGGCGAGGGACTAGCAGGGGGGACCCAGTACTTC. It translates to CASIGEGLAGGTQYF.

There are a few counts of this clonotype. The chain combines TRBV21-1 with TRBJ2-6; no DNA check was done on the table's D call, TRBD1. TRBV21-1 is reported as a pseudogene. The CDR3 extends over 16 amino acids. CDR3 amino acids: CASSKSTGSGANVLTF. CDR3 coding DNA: TGTGCCAGCAGCAAAAGTACAGGGTCCGGGGCCAACGTCCTGACTTTC.

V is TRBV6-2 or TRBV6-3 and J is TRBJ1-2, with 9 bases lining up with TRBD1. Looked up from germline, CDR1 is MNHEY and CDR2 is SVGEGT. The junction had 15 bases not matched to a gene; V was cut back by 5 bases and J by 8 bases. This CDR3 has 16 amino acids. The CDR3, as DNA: TGTGCCAGCAGTCGGGATCCCGGGACAGGGTCGAGCGGCTACACCTTC. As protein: CASSRDPGTGSSGYTF.

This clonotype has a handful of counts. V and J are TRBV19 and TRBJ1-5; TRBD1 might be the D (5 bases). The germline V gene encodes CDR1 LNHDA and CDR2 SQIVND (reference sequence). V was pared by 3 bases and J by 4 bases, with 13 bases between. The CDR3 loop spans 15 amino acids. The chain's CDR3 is CASSMPGTTNQPQHF. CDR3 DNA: TGTGCCAGTAGTATGCCCGGGACTACAAATCAGCCCCAGCATTTT.

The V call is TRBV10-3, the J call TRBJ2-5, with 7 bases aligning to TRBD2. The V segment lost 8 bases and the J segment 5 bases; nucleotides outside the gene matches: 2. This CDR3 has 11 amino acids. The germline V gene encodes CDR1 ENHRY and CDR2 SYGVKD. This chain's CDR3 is CAIGEGETQYF. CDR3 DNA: TGTGCCATCGGGGAGGGGGAGACCCAGTACTTC.